The entry that follows covers one T cell receptor beta chain sequence. CDR3 length: 13 residues. CDR1 and CDR2 (germline): SGHTA, FQGNSA. Trimming at V came to 5 bases and at J to 5 bases, leaving 5 bases not matched to a gene. The source of the sample is a study of beta chain features in type 1 diabetes. Expressed TCRB transcripts got sequenced, as all isolated RNA was reverse transcribed. Sequencing was performed with immunoSEQ multiplex PCR; in TCRdb, only in-frame clones are kept and a portion is missing. The data contain under 550,000 clones, about an eighth of them singletons. The specimen sequenced was naive CD4+ T cells from blood. This TCR came from a woman aged 18-29 years in good health. J is TRBJ2-5 and V is TRBV7-2; 7 nucleotides agree with TRBD1. CDR3 amino acids: CASSLGQWETQYF. The CDR3 coding sequence is TGTGCCAGCAGCCTGGGACAGTGGGAGACCCAGTACTTC.